This TCR beta chain was recorded in a study of shared clonotypes between healthy human individuals. Study context: The donor group consisted of two women and a few men, aged 18 to 49. Overall study findings and caveats: Lower generation probabilities were found for non-shared clonotypes than for those shared by all four donors.

J gave up 6 bases and V 6 bases, and 8 bases lay outside the gene matches. In germline, CDR1 is MNHEY, CDR2 SVGAGI. The CDR3 sequence is 15 residues long. About this clone itself: Its antigen is not known.

The genomic DNA of each subset was split evenly across several immunoSEQ plates. The table came from immunoSEQ multiplex PCR; TCRdb's copy has only in-frame clones and leaves some out. Among about 1 million clones listed, about 77% were seen once. The chain joins TRBV6-5 to TRBJ2-3, with 11 bases matching TRBD1. Material for sequencing was memory CD4+ T cells sorted from blood. Subset specified: CD45RA-negative fraction. This TCR came from a man aged 18 to 29 in good health. CDR3 in DNA: TGTGCCAGCAGAACCGGGACAGGGGGTGGGGATACGCAGTATTTT. This codes for CASRTGTGGGDTQYF.